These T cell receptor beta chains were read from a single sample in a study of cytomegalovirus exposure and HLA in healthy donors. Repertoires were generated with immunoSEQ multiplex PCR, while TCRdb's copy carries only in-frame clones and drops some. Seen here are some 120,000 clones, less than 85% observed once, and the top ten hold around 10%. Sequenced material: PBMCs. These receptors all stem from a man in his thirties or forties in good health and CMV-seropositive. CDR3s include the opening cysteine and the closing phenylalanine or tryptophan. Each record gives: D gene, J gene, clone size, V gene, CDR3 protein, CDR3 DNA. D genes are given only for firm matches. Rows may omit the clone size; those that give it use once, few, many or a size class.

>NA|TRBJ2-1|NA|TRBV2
CASSEGTYSYNEQFF
TGTGCCAGCAGTGAAGGCACCTACTCCTACAATGAGCAGTTCTTC
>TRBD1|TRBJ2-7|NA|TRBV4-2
CASSQVVGTGGAGQYF
TGTGCCAGCAGCCAAGTTGTGGGGACAGGGGGCGCCGGGCAGTACTTC
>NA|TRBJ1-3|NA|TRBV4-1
CASSQGTRGGGGNTIYF
TGCGCCAGCAGCCAAGGAACCCGGGGAGGTGGTGGAAACACCATATATTTT
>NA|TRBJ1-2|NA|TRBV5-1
CASSLFSAGPRRLTF
TGCGCCAGCAGCTTGTTCAGTGCCGGCCCGCGTAGACTCACCTTC
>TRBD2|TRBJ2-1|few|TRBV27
CASSSGLAGYNEQFF
TGTGCCAGCAGTTCAGGACTAGCGGGGTACAATGAGCAGTTCTTC
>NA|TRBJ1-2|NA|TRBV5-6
CASSLPPVVGYTF
TGTGCCAGCAGCTTGCCTCCGGTCGTTGGCTACACCTTC
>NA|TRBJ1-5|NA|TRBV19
CASSIRGTSNQPQHF
TGTGCCAGTAGTATTAGGGGGACAAGCAATCAGCCCCAGCATTTT
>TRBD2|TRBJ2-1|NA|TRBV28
CASRAGGPFGDEQFF
TGTGCCAGCCGAGCGGGGGGGCCTTTCGGCGATGAGCAGTTCTTC
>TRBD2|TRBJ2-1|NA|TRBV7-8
CASSLTSGTSSNEQFF
TGTGCCAGCAGCTTAACATCCGGGACTAGTTCCAATGAGCAGTTCTTC
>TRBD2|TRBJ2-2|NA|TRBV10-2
CASRGVERGNTGELFF
TGCGCCAGCAGGGGGGTTGAGCGGGGGAACACCGGGGAGCTGTTTTTT
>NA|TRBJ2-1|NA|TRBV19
CASSVRETKRKGQFF
TGTGCCAGTAGTGTCCGGGAAACTAAGAGGAAGGGTCAGTTCTTC
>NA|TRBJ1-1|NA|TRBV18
CASSPRENTEAFF
TGTGCCAGCTCACCGAGAGAGAACACTGAAGCTTTCTTT
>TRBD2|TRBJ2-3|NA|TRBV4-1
CASSQVRRGGTDTQYF
TGCGCCAGCAGCCAAGTTAGGCGGGGGGGCACAGATACGCAGTATTTT
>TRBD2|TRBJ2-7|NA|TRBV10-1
CASSESSGEGKSYEQYF
TGCGCCAGCAGTGAGTCGTCGGGGGAGGGAAAGTCCTACGAGCAGTACTTC
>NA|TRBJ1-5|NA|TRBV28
CASMDQGGHQPQHF
TGTGCCAGCATGGATCAGGGAGGCCATCAGCCCCAGCATTTT
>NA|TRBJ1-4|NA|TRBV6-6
CASSYSGLGGEKLFF
TGTGCCAGCAGTTACTCAGGGTTAGGGGGTGAAAAACTGTTTTTT
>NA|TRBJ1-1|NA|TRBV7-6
CASSLRMNTEAFF
TGTGCCAGCAGCCTGAGGATGAACACTGAAGCTTTCTTT
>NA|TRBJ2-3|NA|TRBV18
CASSPRFTGSTDTQYF
TGTGCCAGCTCACCTCGTTTTACAGGGAGCACAGATACGCAGTATTTT
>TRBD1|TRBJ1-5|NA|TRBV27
CASSGRTGRGQPQHF
TGTGCCAGCAGTGGCCGGACAGGGAGAGGTCAGCCCCAGCATTTT
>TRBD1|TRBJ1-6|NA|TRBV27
CASSLETGVPYNSPLHF
TGTGCCAGCAGTTTGGAGACAGGGGTGCCCTATAATTCACCCCTCCACTTT
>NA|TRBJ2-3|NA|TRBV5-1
CASSLSGPRYTDTQYF
TGCGCCAGCAGCTTAAGTGGGCCAAGGTACACAGATACGCAGTATTTT
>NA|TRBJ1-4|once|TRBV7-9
CASSLQGPNEKLFF
TGTGCCAGCAGCTTACAGGGCCCTAATGAAAAACTGTTTTTT
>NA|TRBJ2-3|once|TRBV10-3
CATHGTDTDTQYF
TGTGCCACCCACGGGACTGACACAGATACGCAGTATTTT
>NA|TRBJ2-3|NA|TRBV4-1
CASSQFAGTPSTDTQYF
TGCGCCAGCAGCCAATTTGCCGGGACACCGAGCACAGATACGCAGTATTTT
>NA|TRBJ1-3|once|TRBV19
CASSISGVGNTIYF
TGTGCCAGTAGTATATCGGGGGTCGGAAACACCATATATTTT
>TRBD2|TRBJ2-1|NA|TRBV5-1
CASSVDYSGGFYNEQFF
TGCGCCAGCAGCGTGGATTATAGCGGGGGGTTTTACAATGAGCAGTTCTTC
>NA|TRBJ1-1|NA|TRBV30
CAWSDRSYSEAFF
TGTGCCTGGAGTGACAGGTCCTATTCTGAAGCTTTCTTT
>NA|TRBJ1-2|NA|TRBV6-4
CASSEPGMDGYTF
TGTGCCAGCAGTGAGCCAGGGATGGATGGCTACACCTTC
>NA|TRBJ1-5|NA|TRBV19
CASSWGVGGNQPQHF
TGTGCCAGTAGTTGGGGGGTCGGAGGCAATCAGCCCCAGCATTTT
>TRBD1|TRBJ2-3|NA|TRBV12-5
CASGSGGGTDTQYF
TGTGCTAGTGGTTCAGGGGGCGGCACAGATACGCAGTATTTT